This passage covers 27 T cell receptor beta chains from one sample sequenced in a study of cytomegalovirus exposure and HLA in healthy donors. 60 Vbeta and 13 Jbeta primers were used in PCR. Data came from immunoSEQ multiplex PCR; TCRdb stores just in-frame clones and leaves some out. The sample records roughly 200,000 clones, 75% to 90% being singletons. Sequenced: PBMCs. These receptors were collected from a boy aged 5-17 years in good health and CMV-seronegative.

The CDR3 sequence: CASSLQVIRGYTEAFF. Here the CDR3 DNA reads TGTGCCAGCAGCTTGCAGGTTATTAGGGGGTACACTGAAGCTTTCTTT. The J gene is TRBJ1-1, the V gene TRBV5-6; a possible D gene is TRBD1 (6 bases). This CDR3 has 16 amino acids. Trimming shortened V by 1 base and J by 3 bases, and 16 bases separated the two germline ends. In germline, CDR1 is SGHDT, CDR2 YYEEEE.

This sequence joins TRBV11-2 and TRBJ2-3, with 9 bases aligning to TRBD2. Germline V gives CDR1 SGHAT, CDR2 FQNNGV. The CDR3 consists of 16 residues. Unmatched junction bases numbered 9, after V lost 4 bases and J lost 4 bases. The CDR3 DNA reads as TGTGCCAGCAGCTCACTGGGCGGGAGGGTGTCAGATACGCAGTATTTT. Its protein is CASSSLGGRVSDTQYF.

The rearrangement links TRBV6-1 to TRBJ2-7; 9 nucleotides line up with TRBD2. V lost 4 bases to trimming and J lost 0 bases; unmatched junction nucleotides: 4. CDR3 length: 15 residues. Germline V gene data show CDR1 as MNHNS and CDR2 as SASEGT. CDR3 loop: CASSGYSGSSYEQYF. CDR3 sequence (DNA): TGTGCCAGCAGTGGGTATAGCGGGAGCTCCTACGAGCAGTACTTC.

J is TRBJ1-1 and V is TRBV5-1; D might be TRBD1 (6 bases). CDR3 length: 14 residues. V dropped 3 bases and J dropped 1 base, with 10 bases sitting between them. Germline CDR1 SGHRS, CDR2 YFSETQ. In nucleotides, the CDR3 is TGCGCCAGCAGCTCGACGGACAGGAACACTGAAGCTTTCTTT. Its translation: CASSSTDRNTEAFF.

This chain uses TRBV9 with TRBJ1-3, with 8 positions matching TRBD1. Germline trimming cut 3 bases from V and 3 bases from J; bases unmatched to any gene: 17. CDR3 length: 19 residues. Germline CDR1 and CDR2: SGDLS and YYNGEE. The CDR3 DNA reads as TGTGCCAGCAGCGCCGGACAGGGAGAGGCTTCTGACGGTGGAAACACCATATATTTT. Its translation: CASSAGQGEASDGGNTIYF.

The rearrangement joins TRBV6-5 to TRBJ2-2; TRBD1 agrees at 9 bases. V lost 6 bases, J lost 3 bases, and 5 bases stayed unmatched. The germline CDR1 and CDR2 sequences are MNHEY and SVGAGI. This CDR3 is 15 amino acids long. For the CDR3, the DNA is TGTGCCAGCAGCCCCGGGACAGGGCACACCGGGGAGCTGTTTTTT. The encoded protein is CASSPGTGHTGELFF.

The chain carries TRBV7-8 and TRBJ1-1; maybe TRBD1 (6 bases). CDR3 length equals 16 residues. Trimming took 4 bases from V and 0 from J, leaving 15 bases between them. Germline V CDR1 and CDR2: SGHVS, FQNEAQ. The CDR3, as DNA: TGTGCCAGCAGCTCCCCCCGCCAGGGGTTGAACACTGAAGCTTTCTTT. Encoded protein: CASSSPRQGLNTEAFF.

The V call is TRBV7-9, the J call TRBJ2-5, with a tentative D call TRBD1 (5 bases). V lost 5 bases to trimming and J lost 1 base, with 17 bases between them. This CDR3 spans 16 amino acids. Germline-derived CDR1 and CDR2 are SEHNR and FQNEAQ (reference sequence). The CDR3 spells CASSPKETDPQETQYF. CDR3 coding DNA: TGTGCCAGCAGCCCAAAAGAGACAGACCCCCAAGAGACCCAGTACTTC.

The J gene is TRBJ2-5, the V gene TRBV11-2; a possible D gene is TRBD1 (5 bases). With 1 base removed from V and 5 bases from J, the gap between germline ends came to 5 bases. Germline CDR1 is SGHAT and CDR2 is FQNNGV. The CDR3 is made up of 12 amino acids. CDR3 nucleotides: TGTGCCAGCAGCTTAGCAGGGGAGACCCAGTACTTC. Translating it yields CASSLAGETQYF.

This clone was seen a few times. The rearrangement links TRBV29-1 to TRBJ2-2; weak D call: TRBD1 (6 bases). The CDR3 totals 12 residues. The V and J ends lost 8 bases and 6 bases respectively, with 13 bases between them. Germline CDR1 reads SQVTM; CDR2 reads ANQGSEA. In DNA form, the CDR3 reads TGCAGCATGAAGACAGGTTCCGGGGAGCTGTTTTTT. Its translation: CSMKTGSGELFF.

This clone has a handful of counts. The rearrangement uses TRBV4-2 and TRBJ1-3, with D uncertain. The CDR3 contains 15 residues. With 3 bases removed from V and 0 bases from J, the gap between germline ends came to 9 bases. In germline, CDR1 is LGHNA, CDR2 YNFKEQ. CDR3 nucleotide sequence: TGTGCCAGCAGCCACCCTACAGACTCTGGAAACACCATATATTTT. Protein: CASSHPTDSGNTIYF.

The genes are TRBV19 and TRBJ2-1; D might be TRBD2 (6 bases). Germline V lookup: CDR1 LNHDA, CDR2 SQIVND (reference sequence). Trimming stripped 6 bases from V and 9 bases from J, with 15 bases between. This CDR3 comprises 13 residues. In nucleotides, the CDR3 is TGTGCCAGTAGCCTCGTGGAGGGGAGTGAGCAGTTCTTC. Its protein product is CASSLVEGSEQFF.

The genes are TRBV6-1 and TRBJ2-7; 9 nucleotides match TRBD1. J lost 5 bases, V lost 4 bases, and 9 bases had no gene match. This CDR3 comprises 15 residues. CDR1 is MNHNS and CDR2 is SASEGT in the germline V gene. As DNA, the CDR3 is TGTGCCAGCAGTGCAATCGGGACAGGGCAACACGAGCAGTACTTC. This codes for CASSAIGTGQHEQYF.

This chain uses TRBV4-3 with TRBJ2-3; 10 bases agree with TRBD1. V shed 2 bases and J 1 base; nucleotides not matched to a gene: 3. In germline, CDR1 is LGHNA, CDR2 YSLEER. The CDR3 runs to 16 residues. DNA of the CDR3: TGCGCCAGCAGCCAATCCGGGACAGGGGGCACAGATACGCAGTATTTT. Protein sequence: CASSQSGTGGTDTQYF.

This chain uses TRBV6-6 with TRBJ2-7, with 10 bases fitting TRBD2. V shed 2 bases, J shed 2 bases, and the junction held 6 bases outside the gene matches. Germline values: CDR1 MNHNY, CDR2 SVGAGI (reference sequence). The CDR3 has 16 residues. CDR3 sequence (DNA): TGTGCCAGCAGTTACCTCAAGCGGGAGGGCCCCTACGAGCAGTACTTC. Its protein product is CASSYLKREGPYEQYF.

The J gene is TRBJ1-1, the V gene TRBV5-1; the D is unclear. The CDR3 is 12 amino acids. Germline values: CDR1 SGHRS, CDR2 YFSETQ. V was clipped by 5 bases and J by 7 bases, with 12 bases between them. CDR3 region: CASREGPVEAFF. The CDR3 coding sequence is TGCGCCAGCAGGGAGGGCCCGGTTGAAGCTTTCTTT. The full variable domain, its missing parts supplied by reference TRBV5-1 and TRBJ1-1, is KAGVTQTPRYLIKTRGQQVTLSCSPISGHRSVSWYQQTPGQGLQFLFEYFSETQRNKGNFPGRFSGRQFSNSRSEMNVSTLELGDSALYLCASREGPVEAFFGQGTRLTVV.

The CDR3 sequence: CASTLQGGAYGYTF. The CDR3 DNA is TGTGCCAGCACCCTACAGGGGGGCGCCTATGGCTACACCTTC. The chain uses TRBV28 and TRBJ1-2, with 8 bases fitting TRBD1. V lost 7 bases and J lost 4; bases outside the gene matches: 8. The CDR3 sequence is 14 residues long. Germline lookup yields CDR1 MDHEN and CDR2 SYDVKM.

This clone appeared a single time. The chain is built from TRBV5-4 and TRBJ2-7; D is uncertain. Germline V gives CDR1 SGHNT, CDR2 YYREEE (reference sequence). The CDR3 sequence is 13 residues long. The V end was cut by 4 bases, the J end by 3 bases, with 11 bases between. The CDR3 DNA follows: TGTGCCAGCAGCCCCTGGGCAGACTACGAGCAGTACTTC. Its translation: CASSPWADYEQYF.

CDR3 residues: CASSYKRGRGETQYF. Here the CDR3 DNA reads TGTGCCAGCAGCTACAAGCGGGGTAGGGGAGAGACCCAGTACTTC. The genes are TRBV7-8 and TRBJ2-5, with 7 bases that match TRBD2. The CDR3 runs to 15 residues. The germline V gene encodes CDR1 SGHVS and CDR2 FQNEAQ. The V gene end was trimmed by 4 bases and the J gene end by 4 bases; junction bases not matched to a gene: 9.

V usage is TRBV10-3 and J usage is TRBJ1-2, with TRBD1 matching 8 bases. The V gene's germline CDR1 is ENHRY and CDR2 SYGVKD. The length of the CDR3 is 15 residues. J was trimmed by 2 bases and V by 2 bases; bases with no gene match: 4. CDR3 sequence: CAISEDRGSNYGYTF. CDR3 DNA: TGTGCCATCAGTGAGGACAGGGGCTCCAACTATGGCTACACCTTC.

This chain joins TRBV7-9 and TRBJ2-1; 7 bases match TRBD1. Germline-derived CDR1 and CDR2 are SEHNR and FQNEAQ (reference sequence). The CDR3 extends over 17 amino acids. V gave up 4 bases and J gave up 5 bases; unmatched junction bases: 14. The CDR3 region has the DNA TGTGCCAGCAGCTCAGGAAGGGGGCCGGCCTTAAACAATGAGCAGTTCTTC. Its protein product is CASSSGRGPALNNEQFF.

V usage is TRBV7-8 and J usage is TRBJ2-5, with D maybe TRBD2 (5 bases). Trimming removed 1 base at V and 2 bases at J, with 8 bases between. The germline V gene encodes CDR1 SGHVS and CDR2 FQNEAQ. This CDR3 comprises 14 residues. The CDR3 is CASSLDPGQETQYF. In DNA form, the CDR3 reads TGTGCCAGCAGCTTAGACCCGGGGCAAGAGACCCAGTACTTC.

The gene calls are TRBV5-1 and TRBJ1-1; 7 bases match TRBD1. Germline loops: CDR1 SGHRS, CDR2 YFSETQ. Trimming cost V 5 bases and J 0 bases; bases outside gene matches: 4. There are 14 residues in the CDR3. The CDR3 coding sequence is TGCGCCAGCAGAACGACAGGGCTGAACACTGAAGCTTTCTTT. It specifies CASRTTGLNTEAFF.

The chain carries TRBV27 and TRBJ1-2, with 12 bases that match TRBD1. Germline V gene sequence: CDR1 MNHEY, CDR2 SMNVEV (reference sequence). This CDR3 has 16 amino acids. J was trimmed by 2 bases and V by 4 bases; bases with no gene match: 5. The CDR3 region is CASSSLGTGGNYGYTF. As DNA, the CDR3 is TGTGCCAGCAGTTCTCTCGGGACAGGGGGCAACTATGGCTACACCTTC.

V is TRBV2 and J is TRBJ2-7, with 8 bases that match TRBD1. The CDR3 contains 13 residues. CDR1 is SNHLY and CDR2 is FYNNEI in the germline V gene. Losses at the gene ends were 6 bases for V and 2 bases for J; bases not matched to a gene: 3. CDR3 sequence (DNA): TGTGCCAGCAGGACAGGGGAGACCTACGAGCAGTACTTC. It yields the protein CASRTGETYEQYF.

V and J are TRBV6-5 and TRBJ1-1; 7 bases agree with TRBD1. The germline gives CDR1 MNHEY, CDR2 SVGAGI. This CDR3 is built from 13 residues. After removal of 6 bases from V and 6 bases from J, the junction contained 7 bases not matched to a gene. CDR3 sequence (DNA): TGTGCCAGCAGCCCTACAGGGGCCTCTGAAGCTTTCTTT. Its translation: CASSPTGASEAFF.

This clone was found a few times. The chain has TRBV6-6 and TRBJ2-1; D unresolved. V lost 4 bases to trimming and J lost 4 bases, with 5 bases between them. This CDR3 region has 12 residues. Germline CDR1 is MNHNY and CDR2 is SVGAGI (reference sequence). Here the CDR3 DNA reads TGTGCCAGCAGTTTCCCATACAATGAGCAGTTCTTC. It is translated as CASSFPYNEQFF.